The rows below give T cell receptor beta chains drawn from one sample of a study of OX40 agonist ivuxolimab in advanced cancers. TCRdb's copy holds only in-frame clones and misses some; the assay was immunoSEQ multiplex PCR. Counted here are 4,500 to 6,500 clones, around 70% occurring once; the ten biggest clones make up roughly 61%. Sequenced material: CD4+ or CD8+ T cells sorted from blood, taken in a trial of the OX40 agonist ivuxolimab. These receptors came from an adult with an advanced solid tumor such as melanoma, head and neck, liver or kidney cancer. The CDR3 runs from the conserved cysteine through the conserved F or W.

V gene: TRBV7-6
CDR3 protein: CASSLTQETPNYGYTF

V gene: TRBV7-2
CDR3 protein: CASSLVGQVSYEQYF

V gene: TRBV7-9
CDR3 protein: CASSLMRETQYF

V gene: TRBV9
CDR3 protein: CASSPDRGSYNEQFF

V gene: TRBV28
CDR3 protein: CASCELRTGENTGELFF

V gene: TRBV27
CDR3 protein: CASSNHLAAAEAFF

V gene: TRBV29-1
CDR3 protein: CSVEVEGYGNTIYF

V gene: TRBV11-3
CDR3 protein: CASSLRDREDEQYF

V gene: TRBV4-1
CDR3 protein: CASSQWTTKINYGYTF

V gene: TRBV4-3
CDR3 protein: CASSQTGTSLNEQLF

V gene: TRBV2
CDR3 protein: CASSEERSSYNSPLHF

V gene: TRBV6-1
CDR3 protein: CASSEGVAAVNTEAFF

V gene: TRBV27
CDR3 protein: CASSSNPNYGYTF

V gene: TRBV5-6
CDR3 protein: CASSLVAKNIQYF

V gene: TRBV7-2
CDR3 protein: CASSHIQGVEAYEQYF

V gene: TRBV2
CDR3 protein: CASSVGTGSLTDTQYF

V gene: TRBV11-1
CDR3 protein: CASSPFQSYEQYF

V gene: TRBV28
CDR3 protein: CASSRAWQPQHF

V gene: TRBV6-5
CDR3 protein: CASSYGRGVEGYTF

V gene: TRBV5-6
CDR3 protein: CASSWGLAGTNEQFF

V gene: TRBV5-1
CDR3 protein: CASSLVRVGSYEQYF

V gene: TRBV6-6
CDR3 protein: CASSYKGGYQETQYF

V gene: TRBV28
CDR3 protein: CASTLAGGFNQPQHF

V gene: TRBV9
CDR3 protein: CASSPRTGGSTEAFF

V gene: TRBV30
CDR3 protein: CAWRSGAGNEQFF

V gene: TRBV28
CDR3 protein: CASSSPEKGQPQHF

V gene: TRBV11-2
CDR3 protein: CASSLETGSYNEQFF

V gene: TRBV9
CDR3 protein: CASSHSKGIAGTDTQYF

V gene: TRBV5-1
CDR3 protein: CASSAGTGGYEQYF

V gene: TRBV4-3
CDR3 protein: CASSQELGPHELFF

V gene: TRBV30
CDR3 protein: CAWREGQSYEQYF

V gene: TRBV4-3
CDR3 protein: CASSQERAGGRRYYEQYF

V gene: TRBV29-1
CDR3 protein: CSVSGRGNYEQYF

V gene: TRBV27
CDR3 protein: CASSLYSRAVHENEKLFF

V gene: TRBV21-1
CDR3 protein: CASSGTSEVNEQFF

V gene: TRBV11-2
CDR3 protein: CASSLARGGSYNEQFF

V gene: TRBV6-6
CDR3 protein: CASSYSPTNTEAFF

V gene: TRBV7-9
CDR3 protein: CASSSGGRREGETQYF

V gene: TRBV28
CDR3 protein: CASSFQVSGLAGSAYNEQFF

V gene: TRBV7-9
CDR3 protein: CASSLTTGKDYGYTF

V gene: TRBV9
CDR3 protein: CASSAGTGLINEQFF

V gene: TRBV7-2
CDR3 protein: CASSLRNSDTQYF

V gene: TRBV6-5
CDR3 protein: CASSYGHDSNQPQHF

V gene: TRBV4-1
CDR3 protein: CASSQDSGHWEYF

V gene: TRBV11-1
CDR3 protein: CASSLDAYEQYF

V gene: TRBV7-9
CDR3 protein: CASSLGGSPLHF

V gene: TRBV30
CDR3 protein: CAWSVFGNTEAFF